This TCR beta chain stems from a study of T cells in Graves' hyperthyroidism and ophthalmopathy. General study results and limits: A 13 V-J model separated ophthalmopathy from stable hyperthyroidism.

Researchers amplified the TCR beta CDR3 regions from RNA transcripts. TCR CDR3 underwent first-round RT-PCR with the HTBI primer set. TCRdb re-analysed the multiplex PCR reads in MiXCR, keeping a single row per CDR3 protein. The sample has hundreds of thousands of distinct CDR3 sequences, approximately 14% seen once; the top ten hold around 7%. This clonotype appeared many times. Its antigen is as yet unknown. The CDR3 runs 13 residues. The V gene's germline CDR1 is SGHAT and CDR2 FQNNGV. V gave up 2 bases and J gave up 2 bases, with 6 bases separating them. The chain links TRBV11-2 to TRBJ2-5, with no clear D. The sequence was obtained from a woman between 18 and 29 years old with Graves' hyperthyroidism. Sequenced: blood. CDR3 in amino acids: CASSLLEQETQYF. For the CDR3, the DNA is TGTGCCAGCAGCTTATTGGAACAAGAGACCCAGTACTTC.